These 2 T cell receptor beta chains share one sample of origin, sequenced in a study of blood T cell repertoires in COVID-19. The data were produced by immunoSEQ multiplex PCR, yet TCRdb's version contains in-frame clones alone and is incomplete. The sample comprises fewer than 400,000 clones, 88% of which are singletons, and 5% to 6% rests with the top ten. Sequencing was carried out using PBMCs or T cells enriched from blood (not recorded which). These TCRs come from a man younger than 45 who had recovered from COVID-19.

The rearrangement links TRBV7-2 to TRBJ2-6, with D uncertain. CDR3 length: 16 amino acids. V lost 0 bases to trimming and J lost 4 bases, with 10 bases between them. Germline V gene lookup returns CDR1 SGHTA and CDR2 FQGNSA. CDR3 sequence (DNA): TGTGCCAGCAGCTTAGCCCCATCTGAGGGGGCCAACGTCCTGACTTTC. Translating gives CASSLAPSEGANVLTF.

The J gene is TRBJ1-5, the V gene TRBV3-1 (or the pseudogene TRBV3-2); 8 nucleotides align to TRBD1. Germline CDR1 is LGHDT and CDR2 is YNNKEL (reference sequence). V gave up 5 bases and J gave up 7 bases; unmatched junction bases: 7. The CDR3 sequence is 14 residues long. CDR3 in amino acids: CASSSGTGGQPQHF. Written as DNA, the CDR3 is TGTGCCAGCAGCTCCGGGACAGGAGGCCAGCCCCAGCATTTT.